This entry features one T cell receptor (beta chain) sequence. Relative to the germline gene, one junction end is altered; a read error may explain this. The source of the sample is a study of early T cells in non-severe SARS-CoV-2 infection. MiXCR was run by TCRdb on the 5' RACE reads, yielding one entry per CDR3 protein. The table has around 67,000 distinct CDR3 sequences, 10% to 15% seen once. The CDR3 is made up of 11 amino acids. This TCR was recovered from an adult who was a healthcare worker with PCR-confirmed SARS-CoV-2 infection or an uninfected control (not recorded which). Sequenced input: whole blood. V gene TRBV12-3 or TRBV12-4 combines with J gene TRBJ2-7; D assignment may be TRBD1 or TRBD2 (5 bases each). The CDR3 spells CGSSLRGEQYF. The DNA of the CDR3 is TGTGGCAGCAGTTTGAGGGGCGAGCAGTACTTC.